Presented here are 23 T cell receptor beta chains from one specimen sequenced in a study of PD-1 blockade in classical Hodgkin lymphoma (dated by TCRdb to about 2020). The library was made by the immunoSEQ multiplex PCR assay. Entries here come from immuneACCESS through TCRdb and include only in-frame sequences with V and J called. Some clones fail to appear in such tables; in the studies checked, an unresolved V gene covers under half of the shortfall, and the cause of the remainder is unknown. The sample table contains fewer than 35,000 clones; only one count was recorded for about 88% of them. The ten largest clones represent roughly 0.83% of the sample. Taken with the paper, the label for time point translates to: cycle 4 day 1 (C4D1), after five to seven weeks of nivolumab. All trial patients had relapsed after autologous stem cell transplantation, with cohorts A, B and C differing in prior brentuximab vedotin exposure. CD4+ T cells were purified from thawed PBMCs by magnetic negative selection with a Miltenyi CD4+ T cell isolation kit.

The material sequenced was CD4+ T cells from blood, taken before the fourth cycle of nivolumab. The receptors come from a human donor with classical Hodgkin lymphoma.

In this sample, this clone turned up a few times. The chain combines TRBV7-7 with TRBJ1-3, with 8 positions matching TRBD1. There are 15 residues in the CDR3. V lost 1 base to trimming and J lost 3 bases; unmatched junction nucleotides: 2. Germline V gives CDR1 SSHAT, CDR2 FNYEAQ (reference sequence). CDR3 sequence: CASSLGTGNGNTIYF. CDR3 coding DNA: TGTGCCAGCAGCTTAGGGACAGGGAATGGAAACACCATATATTTT.

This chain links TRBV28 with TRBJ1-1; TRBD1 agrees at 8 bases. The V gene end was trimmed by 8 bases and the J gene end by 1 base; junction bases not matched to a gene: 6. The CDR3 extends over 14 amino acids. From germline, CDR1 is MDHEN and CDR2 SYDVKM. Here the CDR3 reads CASRGGQENTEAFF. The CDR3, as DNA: TGTGCCAGCCGGGGGGGACAGGAGAACACTGAAGCTTTCTTT. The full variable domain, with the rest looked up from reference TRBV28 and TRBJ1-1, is DVKVTQSSRYLVKRTGEKVFLECVQDMDHENMFWYRQDPGLGLRLIYFSYDVKMKEKGDIPEGYSVSREKKERFSLILESASTNQTSMYLCASRGGQENTEAFFGQGTRLTVV.

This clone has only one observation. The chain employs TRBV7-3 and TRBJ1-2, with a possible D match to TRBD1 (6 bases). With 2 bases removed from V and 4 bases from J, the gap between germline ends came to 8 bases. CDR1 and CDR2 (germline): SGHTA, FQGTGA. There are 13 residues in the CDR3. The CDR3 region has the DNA TGTGCCAGCAGCTTACGAGGGGGCTATGGCTACACCTTC. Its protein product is CASSLRGGYGYTF. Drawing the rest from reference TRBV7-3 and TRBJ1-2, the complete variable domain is GAGVSQTPSNKVTEKGKYVELRCDPISGHTALYWYRQSLGQGPEFLIYFQGTGAADDSGLPNDRFFAVRPEGSVSTLKIQRTERGDSAVYLCASSLRGGYGYTFGSGTRLTVV.

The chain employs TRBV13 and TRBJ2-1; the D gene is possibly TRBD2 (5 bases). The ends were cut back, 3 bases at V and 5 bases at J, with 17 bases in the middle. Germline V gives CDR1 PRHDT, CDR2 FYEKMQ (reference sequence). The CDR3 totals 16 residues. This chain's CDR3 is CASSLRAAPFNNEQFF. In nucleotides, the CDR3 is TGTGCCAGCAGCTTGAGGGCCGCGCCGTTTAACAATGAGCAGTTCTTC.

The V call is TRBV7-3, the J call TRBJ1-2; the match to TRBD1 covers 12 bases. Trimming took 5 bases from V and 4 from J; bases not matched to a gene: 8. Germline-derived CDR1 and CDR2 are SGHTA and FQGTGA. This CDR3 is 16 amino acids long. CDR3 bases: TGTGCCAGCAGCCTTGGGACAGGGGGCGCGAGCTATGGCTACACCTTC. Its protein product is CASSLGTGGASYGYTF. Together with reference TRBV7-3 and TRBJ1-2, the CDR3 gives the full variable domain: GAGVSQTPSNKVTEKGKYVELRCDPISGHTALYWYRQSLGQGPEFLIYFQGTGAADDSGLPNDRFFAVRPEGSVSTLKIQRTERGDSAVYLCASSLGTGGASYGYTFGSGTRLTVV.

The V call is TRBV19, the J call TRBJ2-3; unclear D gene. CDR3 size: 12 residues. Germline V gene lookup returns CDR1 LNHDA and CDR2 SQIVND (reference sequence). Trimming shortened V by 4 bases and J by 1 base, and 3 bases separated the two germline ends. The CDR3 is CASSTGTDTQYF. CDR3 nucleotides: TGTGCCAGTAGTACGGGCACAGATACGCAGTATTTT.

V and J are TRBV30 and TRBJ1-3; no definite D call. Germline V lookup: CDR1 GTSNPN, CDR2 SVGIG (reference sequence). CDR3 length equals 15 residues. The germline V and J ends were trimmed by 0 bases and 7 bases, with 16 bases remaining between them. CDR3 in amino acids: CAWSVVGFPANTIYF. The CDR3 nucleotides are TGTGCCTGGAGTGTAGTCGGGTTCCCTGCGAACACCATATATTTT.

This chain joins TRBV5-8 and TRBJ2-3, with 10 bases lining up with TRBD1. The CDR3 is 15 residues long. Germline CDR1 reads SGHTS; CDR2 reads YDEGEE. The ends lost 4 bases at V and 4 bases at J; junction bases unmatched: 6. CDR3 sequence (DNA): TGTGCCAGCAGCCTCGGGACAGGGGATTCAGATACGCAGTATTTT. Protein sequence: CASSLGTGDSDTQYF. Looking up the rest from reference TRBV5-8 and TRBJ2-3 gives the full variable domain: EAGVTQSPTHLIKTRGQQATLRCSPISGHTSVYWYQQALGLGLQFLLWYDEGEERNRGNFPPRFSGRQFPNYSSELNVNALELEDSALYLCASSLGTGDSDTQYFGPGTRLTVL.

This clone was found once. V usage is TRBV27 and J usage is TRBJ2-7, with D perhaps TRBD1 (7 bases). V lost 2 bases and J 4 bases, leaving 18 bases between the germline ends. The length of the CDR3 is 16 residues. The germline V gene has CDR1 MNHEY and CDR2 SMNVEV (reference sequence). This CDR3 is CASSLKLAGGLYEQYF. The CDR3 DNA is TGTGCCAGCAGTTTAAAATTGGCAGGGGGGCTATACGAGCAGTACTTC.

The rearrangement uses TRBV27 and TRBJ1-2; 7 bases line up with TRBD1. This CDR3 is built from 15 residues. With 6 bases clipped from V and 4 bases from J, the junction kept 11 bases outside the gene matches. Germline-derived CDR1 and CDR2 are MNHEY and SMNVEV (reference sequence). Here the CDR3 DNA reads TGTGCCAGCAGGCCTATTTTAGGGGGCCCCTATGGCTACACCTTC. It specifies CASRPILGGPYGYTF.

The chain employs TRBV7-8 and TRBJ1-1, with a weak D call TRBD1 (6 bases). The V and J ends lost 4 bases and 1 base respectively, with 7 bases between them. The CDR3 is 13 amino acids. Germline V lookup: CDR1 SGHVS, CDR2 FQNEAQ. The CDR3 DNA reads TGTGCCAGCAGCTCGACAGGGAACACTGAAGCTTTCTTT. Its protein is CASSSTGNTEAFF.

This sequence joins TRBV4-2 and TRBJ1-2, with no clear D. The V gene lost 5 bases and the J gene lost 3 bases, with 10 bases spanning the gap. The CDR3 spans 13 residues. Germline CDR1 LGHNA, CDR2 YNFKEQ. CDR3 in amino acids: CASSLAFDYGYTF. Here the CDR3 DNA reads TGTGCCAGCAGCTTAGCGTTTGACTATGGCTACACCTTC.

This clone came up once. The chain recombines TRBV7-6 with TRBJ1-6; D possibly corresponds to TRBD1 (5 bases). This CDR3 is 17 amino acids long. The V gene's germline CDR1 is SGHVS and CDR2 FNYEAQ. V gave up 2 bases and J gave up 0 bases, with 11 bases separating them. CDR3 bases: TGTGCCAGCAGCTTAACCGGGCAGGGCTCCTATAATTCACCCCTCCACTTT. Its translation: CASSLTGQGSYNSPLHF.

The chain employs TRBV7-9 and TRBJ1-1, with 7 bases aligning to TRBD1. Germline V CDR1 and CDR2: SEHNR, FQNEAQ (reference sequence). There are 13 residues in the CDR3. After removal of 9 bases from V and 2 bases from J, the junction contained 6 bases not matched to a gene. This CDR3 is CASRSGGNTEAFF. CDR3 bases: TGTGCCAGTCGATCAGGGGGTAACACTGAAGCTTTCTTT.

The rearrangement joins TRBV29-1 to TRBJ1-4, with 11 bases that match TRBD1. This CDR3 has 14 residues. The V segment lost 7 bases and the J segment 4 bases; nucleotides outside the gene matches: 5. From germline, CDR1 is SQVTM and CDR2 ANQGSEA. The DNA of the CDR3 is TGCAGCGCAGGGACAGGGGGAGATAATGAAAAACTGTTTTTT. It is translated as CSAGTGGDNEKLFF.

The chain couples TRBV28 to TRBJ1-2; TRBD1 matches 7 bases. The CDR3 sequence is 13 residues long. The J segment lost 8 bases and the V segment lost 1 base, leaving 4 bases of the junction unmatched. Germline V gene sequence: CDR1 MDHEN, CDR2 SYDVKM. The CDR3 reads CASSLYQQGGYTF. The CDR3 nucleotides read TGTGCCAGCAGTTTATACCAACAGGGGGGCTACACCTTC.

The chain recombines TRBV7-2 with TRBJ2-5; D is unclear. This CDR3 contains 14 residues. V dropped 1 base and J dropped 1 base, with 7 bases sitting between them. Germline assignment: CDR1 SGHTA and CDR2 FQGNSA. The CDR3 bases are TGTGCCAGCAGCTTAGTTTATGCCCAAGAGACCCAGTACTTC. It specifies CASSLVYAQETQYF.

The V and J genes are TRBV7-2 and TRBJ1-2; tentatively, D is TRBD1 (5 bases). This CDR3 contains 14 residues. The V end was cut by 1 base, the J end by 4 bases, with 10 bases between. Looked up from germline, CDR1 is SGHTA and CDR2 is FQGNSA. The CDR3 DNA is TGTGCCAGCAGCTTAGTTCAGGGAGGCTATGGCTACACCTTC. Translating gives CASSLVQGGYGYTF. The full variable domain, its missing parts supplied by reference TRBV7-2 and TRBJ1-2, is GAGVSQSPSNKVTEKGKDVELRCDPISGHTALYWYRQSLGQGLEFLIYFQGNSAPDKSGLPSDRFSAERTGGSVSTLTIQRTQQEDSAVYLCASSLVQGGYGYTFGSGTRLTVV.

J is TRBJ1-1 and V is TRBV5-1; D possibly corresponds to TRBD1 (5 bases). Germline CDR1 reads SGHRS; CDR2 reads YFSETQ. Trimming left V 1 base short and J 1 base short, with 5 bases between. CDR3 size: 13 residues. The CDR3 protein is CASSLQGNTEAFF. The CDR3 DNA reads TGCGCCAGCAGCTTGCAGGGGAACACTGAAGCTTTCTTT.

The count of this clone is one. Here the CDR3 DNA reads TGTGCCAGCAGTGTTCTAGCGGGGACGAGCACAGATACGCAGTATTTT. It is translated as CASSVLAGTSTDTQYF. The chain carries TRBV28 and TRBJ2-3; 9 bases agree with TRBD2. V lost 5 bases to trimming and J lost 0 bases; unmatched junction nucleotides: 6. Germline CDR1 and CDR2: MDHEN and SYDVKM. The CDR3 loop spans 16 amino acids.

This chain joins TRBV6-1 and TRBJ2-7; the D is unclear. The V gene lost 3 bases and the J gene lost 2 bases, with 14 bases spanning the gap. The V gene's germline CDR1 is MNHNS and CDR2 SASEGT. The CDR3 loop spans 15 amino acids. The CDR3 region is CASSDGQVRTYEQYF. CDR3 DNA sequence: TGTGCCAGCAGTGACGGGCAGGTGCGAACCTACGAGCAGTACTTC.

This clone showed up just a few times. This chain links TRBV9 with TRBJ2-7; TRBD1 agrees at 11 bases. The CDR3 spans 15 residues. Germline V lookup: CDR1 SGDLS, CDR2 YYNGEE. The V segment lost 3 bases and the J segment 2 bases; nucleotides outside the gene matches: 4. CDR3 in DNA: TGTGCCAGCAGCGAGGGACAGGGGGTTACCTACGAGCAGTACTTC. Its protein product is CASSEGQGVTYEQYF.

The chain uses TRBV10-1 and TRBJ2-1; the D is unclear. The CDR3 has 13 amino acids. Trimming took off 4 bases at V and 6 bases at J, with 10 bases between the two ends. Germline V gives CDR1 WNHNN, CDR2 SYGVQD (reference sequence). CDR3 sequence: CASSVDPGNEQFF. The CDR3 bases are TGCGCCAGCAGTGTTGACCCAGGCAATGAGCAGTTCTTC.